What follows are 27 T cell receptor beta chains derived from one specimen sequenced in a study of CXCR3-negative and CXCR3-positive naive CD8 T cells. Libraries of TRB cDNA were made by 5' RACE and carried UMIs. Reprocessing the 5' RACE reads, TCRdb reports a single entry for every CDR3 protein and omits DNA. The table for this sample gives tens of thousands of distinct CDR3 sequences. Sequencing was performed on naive CXCR3- CD8+ T cells from blood. Subset meaning: CD45RO-CCR7+CD27+CD95- naive CD8+ T cells lacking CXCR3 (TNR3-). These receptors originate from a human donor in good health. Some clones in this sample may be carry-over from other donors' samples.

The chain uses TRBV20-1 and TRBJ2-5; checking the TCRdb D call of TRBD1 is not possible without DNA. The length of the CDR3 is 14 residues. Germline CDR1 reads DFQATT; CDR2 reads SNEGSKA (reference sequence). The chain's CDR3 is CSATGTGKGETQYF.

V usage is TRBV12-3 or TRBV12-4 and J usage is TRBJ2-4. The CDR3 totals 14 residues. CDR3 amino acids: CASSLWTAENIQYF.

V is TRBV6-4 and J is TRBJ2-1. CDR1 and CDR2 from the germline V gene are MRHNA and SNTAGT. This CDR3 is 14 amino acids long. The chain's CDR3 is CASSAGNSYNEQFF.

CDR3 in amino acids: CASSLAMGVEQYF. The chain combines TRBV7-9 with TRBJ2-7; as DNA is missing, the TRBD1 call by TCRdb cannot be tested. The CDR3 is 13 residues long. Germline CDR1 reads SEHNR; CDR2 reads FQNEAQ (reference sequence). Full variable domain (remainder filled in from reference TRBV7-9 and TRBJ2-7): DTGVSQNPRHKITKRGQNVTFRCDPISEHNRLYWYRQTLGQGPEFLTYFQNEAQLEKSRLLSDRFSAERPKGSFSTLEIQRTEQGDSAMYLCASSLAMGVEQYFGPGTRLTVT.

V gene TRBV7-9 combines with J gene TRBJ1-5; without DNA, the TCRdb call of TRBD1 cannot be checked. The germline gives CDR1 SEHNR, CDR2 FQNEAQ (reference sequence). The CDR3 extends over 15 amino acids. The CDR3 is CASTQGGIGNQPQHF.

V is TRBV21-1 and J is TRBJ2-4; TCRdb outputs TRBD1, but without DNA this stays unchecked. TRBV21-1 is a pseudogene segment. This CDR3 spans 13 amino acids. CDR3 region: CATFGTGLNIQYF.

The chain recombines TRBV6-2 or TRBV6-3 with TRBJ2-1; checking the TCRdb D call of TRBD2 is not possible without DNA. This CDR3 spans 15 amino acids. CDR1 is MNHEY and CDR2 is SVGEGT in the germline V gene. The CDR3 region is CASSQSSGEGHEQFF.

V gene TRBV29-1 combines with J gene TRBJ1-2. CDR3 size: 16 residues. The germline gives CDR1 SQVTM, CDR2 ANQGSEA. This chain's CDR3 is CSVEDLRQVSSYGYTF.

This clonotype is identified as medium-sized from frequency. V gene TRBV6-1 combines with J gene TRBJ2-1. The CDR3 covers 13 residues. CDR1 and CDR2 from the germline V gene are MNHNS and SASEGT. The CDR3 here is CASSRGAYNEQFF.

The chain employs TRBV13 and TRBJ2-7; TCRdb lists TRBD1, though no DNA is available to test this call. CDR3 length equals 14 residues. Per germline, CDR1 PRHDT and CDR2 FYEKMQ (reference sequence). CDR3 sequence: CASSGRTVGYEQYF.

V is TRBV12-3 or TRBV12-4 and J is TRBJ2-5; the D call from TCRdb, TRBD1, cannot be confirmed without DNA. The CDR3 has 15 residues. CDR3 region: CASISGQGAWETQYF.

This chain links TRBV7-2 with TRBJ2-3; no DNA is available, so the TRBD2 call from TCRdb remains unchecked. This CDR3 region has 16 residues. Germline-derived CDR1 and CDR2 are SGHTA and FQGNSA. The CDR3 reads CASSLNAGSTTDTQYF.

The chain has TRBV7-2 and TRBJ1-5. Germline CDR1 reads SGHTA; CDR2 reads FQGNSA. The CDR3 has 16 amino acids. CDR3 amino acids: CATSTDGGENNQPQHF.

V is TRBV28 and J is TRBJ1-1; there is no DNA to check the TCRdb D call of TRBD1. Germline-derived CDR1 and CDR2 are MDHEN and SYDVKM. The CDR3 totals 16 residues. CDR3 protein: CASSDSPGGWNTEAFF.

The rearrangement links TRBV5-6 to TRBJ2-3. This CDR3 has 15 residues. Per germline, CDR1 SGHDT and CDR2 YYEEEE. The CDR3 region is CASSFDRGGTDTQYF. The full variable domain, completed using reference TRBV5-6 and TRBJ2-3, is DAGVTQSPTHLIKTRGQQVTLRCSPKSGHDTVSWYQQALGQGPQFIFQYYEEEERQRGNFPDRFSGHQFPNYSSELNVNALLLGDSALYLCASSFDRGGTDTQYFGPGTRLTVL.

The gene calls are TRBV20-1 and TRBJ2-1; the D gene TCRdb calls, TRBD2, cannot be checked with no DNA. Germline CDR1 reads DFQATT; CDR2 reads SNEGSKA (reference sequence). The CDR3 consists of 15 residues. The CDR3 loop is CSARLLAGDYNEQFF.

The chain combines TRBV29-1 with TRBJ2-2; the TCRdb D gene call, TRBD2, has no DNA to confirm it. The CDR3 has 12 residues. Germline V gene data show CDR1 as SQVTM and CDR2 as ANQGSEA. This chain's CDR3 is CSVDWTTGELFF.

The gene calls are TRBV9 and TRBJ2-1; TCRdb lists TRBD2, though no DNA is available to test this call. Germline V gene data show CDR1 as SGDLS and CDR2 as YYNGEE. CDR3 length: 13 residues. CDR3 region: CASQSGRSAEQFF. Drawing the rest from reference TRBV9 and TRBJ2-1, the complete variable domain is DSGVTQTPKHLITATGQRVTLRCSPRSGDLSVYWYQQSLDQGLQFLIQYYNGEERAKGNILERFSAQQFPDLHSELNLSSLELGDSALYFCASQSGRSAEQFFGPGTRLTVL.

The chain combines TRBV5-4 with TRBJ2-4; lacking DNA, the TRBD1 call made by TCRdb goes unchecked. The CDR3 loop spans 16 amino acids. Germline V CDR1 and CDR2: SGHNT, YYREEE (reference sequence). The CDR3 protein is CASTLSPAEAKNIQYF.

The chain couples TRBV20-1 to TRBJ2-5; the TCRdb D gene call, TRBD1, has no DNA to confirm it. CDR3 size: 15 residues. Looked up from germline, CDR1 is DFQATT and CDR2 is SNEGSKA (reference sequence). This CDR3 is CSARGLGGLGETQYF.

The chain joins TRBV27 to TRBJ2-1; TCRdb's assignment of TRBD1 cannot be checked, as there is no DNA. This CDR3 is 16 amino acids long. CDR1 MNHEY and CDR2 SMNVEV come from the germline V gene (reference sequence). CDR3 sequence reads: CASRNLRGLSYNEQFF.

This CDR3 is CSATDSRIPSNEKLFF. V usage is TRBV20-1 and J usage is TRBJ1-4; TCRdb gives TRBD1 as the D gene, but with no DNA this cannot be confirmed. Germline CDR1 is DFQATT and CDR2 is SNEGSKA (reference sequence). This CDR3 is built from 16 residues.

This CDR3 is CASSMPGTYLYNEQFF. The rearrangement joins TRBV7-9 to TRBJ2-1; as DNA is missing, the TRBD1 call by TCRdb cannot be tested. Germline values: CDR1 SEHNR, CDR2 FQNEAQ (reference sequence). The CDR3 runs to 16 residues.

The gene calls are TRBV5-1 and TRBJ2-3; absent DNA, TCRdb's TRBD1 call cannot be checked. Germline V lookup: CDR1 SGHRS, CDR2 YFSETQ. The CDR3 is 15 amino acids. The CDR3 spells CASSFGTGLADTQYF.

This sequence joins TRBV5-1 and TRBJ1-5; TCRdb's D gene call, TRBD1, goes unchecked for lack of DNA. Germline values: CDR1 SGHRS, CDR2 YFSETQ. The CDR3 has 15 amino acids. The CDR3 sequence: CASSFTGGGNQPQHF. Filled out from reference TRBV5-1 and TRBJ1-5, the complete variable domain reads KAGVTQTPRYLIKTRGQQVTLSCSPISGHRSVSWYQQTPGQGLQFLFEYFSETQRNKGNFPGRFSGRQFSNSRSEMNVSTLELGDSALYLCASSFTGGGNQPQHFGDGTRLSIL.

The chain employs TRBV28 and TRBJ2-1; the TCRdb D gene call, TRBD2, has no DNA to confirm it. CDR3 size: 15 residues. The V gene's germline CDR1 is MDHEN and CDR2 SYDVKM. This CDR3 is CASSFAGSPYNEQFF.

V and J are TRBV29-1 and TRBJ2-7; TCRdb names TRBD1, which stays unverified in the absence of DNA. This CDR3 comprises 12 residues. The germline CDR1 and CDR2 sequences are SQVTM and ANQGSEA. CDR3 amino acids: CSVQRGEGEQYF.